These 25 T cell receptor beta chains share one sample of origin, sequenced in a study of cytomegalovirus exposure and HLA in healthy donors. The PCR used 60 Vbeta and 13 Jbeta primers. Sequencing used immunoSEQ multiplex PCR; TCRdb keeps in-frame clones, though not all of them. The sample has about 140,000 clones; approximately 84% are singletons. Sequences were obtained from PBMCs. Every receptor here comes from a man aged 25-40 years in good health and CMV-seropositive.

This clone was seen a few times. The rearrangement uses TRBV6-6 and TRBJ1-2, with D unresolved. Germline CDR1 and CDR2: MNHNY and SVGAGI (reference sequence). CDR3 size: 13 residues. V lost 6 bases and J 8 bases, leaving 16 bases between the germline ends. Here the CDR3 reads CASRAGEGGGYTF. CDR3 nucleotides: TGTGCCAGCAGGGCCGGGGAGGGCGGGGGCTACACCTTC.

This chain uses TRBV7-8 with TRBJ2-2, with 7 bases identical to TRBD2. Germline V gene data show CDR1 as SGHVS and CDR2 as FQNEAQ. The CDR3 sequence is 15 residues long. The V gene end was trimmed by 8 bases and the J gene end by 5 bases; junction bases not matched to a gene: 11. In DNA form, the CDR3 reads TGTGCCAGCTCGGCGGGGGTCCCGGAGACCGGGGAGCTGTTTTTT. Residues: CASSAGVPETGELFF.

The rearrangement uses TRBV28 and TRBJ2-6; D may be TRBD1 (6 bases). V shed 5 bases and J shed 3 bases, with 20 bases lying between them. Germline-derived CDR1 and CDR2 are MDHEN and SYDVKM. This CDR3 has 18 amino acids. The CDR3 loop is CASSPGGAGPFGANVLTF. The CDR3 DNA sequence: TGTGCCAGCAGTCCTGGGGGCGCAGGTCCTTTTGGGGCCAACGTCCTGACTTTC.

The chain combines TRBV9 with TRBJ1-6, with a tentative D call TRBD1 (5 bases). CDR1 and CDR2 (germline): SGDLS, YYNGEE. The CDR3 consists of 14 residues. V was pared by 0 bases and J by 7 bases, with 8 bases between. This chain's CDR3 is CASSVAGDNSPLHF. In DNA, the CDR3 is TGTGCCAGCAGCGTAGCGGGGGACAATTCACCCCTCCACTTT. Combining the CDR3 with reference TRBV9 and TRBJ1-6 gives the whole variable domain DSGVTQTPKHLITATGQRVTLRCSPRSGDLSVYWYQQSLDQGLQFLIQYYNGEERAKGNILERFSAQQFPDLHSELNLSSLELGDSALYFCASSVAGDNSPLHFGNGTRLTVT.

This chain links TRBV5-4 with TRBJ2-7; D is uncertain. The CDR3 has 15 residues. Germline CDR1 SGHNT, CDR2 YYREEE (reference sequence). Trimming cost V 0 bases and J 0 bases, with 10 bases left between them. In DNA form, the CDR3 reads TGTGCCAGCAGCTTGGTCGGTGGTGGCTCCTACGAGCAGTACTTC. Protein sequence: CASSLVGGGSYEQYF.

The CDR3 protein is CASNQLGGRASGANVLTF. The CDR3 region has the DNA TGTGCCAGCAATCAACTCGGGGGGCGAGCTTCTGGGGCCAACGTCCTGACTTTC. This chain uses TRBV28 with TRBJ2-6; the D gene is possibly TRBD2 (7 bases). V lost 7 bases and J lost 1, with 20 bases in between. The CDR3 totals 18 residues. The germline V gene has CDR1 MDHEN and CDR2 SYDVKM.

The J gene is TRBJ1-2, the V gene TRBV12-2; the D call of TRBD1 is as the table states it, not checked on the DNA. TRBV12-2 is reported as a pseudogene. The CDR3 contains 18 residues. For the CDR3, the DNA is TGTGCAAGTCGCTTGGCCGGGACAGGGGGCGCTTGGGGCTATGGCTACACCTTC. Its translation: CASRLAGTGGAWGYGYTF.

This chain links TRBV7-2 with TRBJ2-3, with D possibly TRBD2 on 5 matching bases. Trimming removed 0 bases at V and 5 bases at J, with 12 bases between. The CDR3 contains 15 residues. Germline V lookup: CDR1 SGHTA, CDR2 FQGNSA. The CDR3 region is CASSLANGVGDTQYF. For the CDR3, the DNA is TGTGCCAGCAGCTTAGCGAACGGGGTGGGAGATACGCAGTATTTT.

The J gene is TRBJ2-1, the V gene TRBV29-1, with TRBD2 matching over 7 bases. The length of the CDR3 is 14 residues. The germline CDR1 and CDR2 sequences are SQVTM and ANQGSEA. Trimming removed 7 bases from V and 10 bases from J; junction bases left unmatched: 16. This chain's CDR3 is CSGRLALPMGEQFF. The CDR3 DNA sequence: TGCAGCGGAAGACTAGCCCTTCCGATGGGGGAGCAGTTCTTC.

The chain employs TRBV11-2 and TRBJ1-1, with a weak D call TRBD1 (6 bases). The CDR3 covers 17 residues. Germline assignment: CDR1 SGHAT and CDR2 FQNNGV. V was shortened by 6 bases and J by 0 bases, with 20 bases between the two germline ends. The CDR3 reads CASRFIQGPGLNTEAFF. CDR3 nucleotide sequence: TGTGCCAGCAGATTTATACAGGGCCCGGGACTGAACACTGAAGCTTTCTTT.

The rearrangement joins TRBV19 to TRBJ2-3; possibly TRBD2 for D (6 bases). CDR1 and CDR2 from the germline V gene are LNHDA and SQIVND (reference sequence). The CDR3 runs 14 residues. V gave up 4 bases and J gave up 2 bases, with 10 bases separating them. CDR3: CASSTGVFTDTQYF. The CDR3 DNA reads TGTGCCAGTAGTACGGGGGTCTTCACAGATACGCAGTATTTT.

The chain combines TRBV7-9 with TRBJ1-2; weak D call: TRBD1 (5 bases). CDR3 length: 16 amino acids. The V end was cut by 4 bases, the J end by 1 base, with 16 bases between. Germline loops: CDR1 SEHNR, CDR2 FQNEAQ (reference sequence). The CDR3 nucleotides read TGTGCCAGCAGCTCCCCCAGGGCAGGGCATAACTATGGCTACACCTTC. It codes for CASSSPRAGHNYGYTF.

The rearrangement joins TRBV5-1 to TRBJ1-1; D remains unclear. Per germline, CDR1 SGHRS and CDR2 YFSETQ. Trimming took 4 bases from V and 1 from J, leaving 11 bases between them. This CDR3 has 14 amino acids. The CDR3 spells CASSPTPTNTEAFF. The CDR3 region has the DNA TGCGCCAGCAGCCCCACCCCTACGAACACTGAAGCTTTCTTT.

On this clone itself: Other DNA sequences in this specimen translate into the identical CDR3. The chain has TRBV5-1 and TRBJ2-6; D possibly corresponds to TRBD1 (5 bases). The V and J ends lost 0 bases and 2 bases respectively, with 6 bases between them. This CDR3 contains 15 residues. From germline, CDR1 is SGHRS and CDR2 YFSETQ. CDR3 protein: CASSLGGAGANVLTF. The CDR3 DNA reads TGCGCCAGCAGCTTGGGGGGCGCTGGGGCCAACGTCCTGACTTTC.

This clone was seen only once. The rearrangement links TRBV18 to TRBJ2-7, with TRBD1 identical over 7 bases. Germline V gene sequence: CDR1 KGHSH, CDR2 LQKENI. The CDR3 is 13 residues long. Losses at the gene ends were 0 bases for V and 5 bases for J; bases not matched to a gene: 1. CDR3 region: CASSPPGGDEQYF. CDR3 bases: TGTGCCAGCTCACCACCAGGGGGCGACGAGCAGTACTTC.

The V and J genes are TRBV28 and TRBJ1-6, with no clear D. There are 17 residues in the CDR3. CDR1 is MDHEN and CDR2 is SYDVKM in the germline V gene. With 6 bases removed from V and 0 bases from J, the gap between germline ends came to 15 bases. In nucleotides, the CDR3 is TGTGCCAGCAGCCCCCTTGGGCGAAGCTCCTATAATTCACCCCTCCACTTT. Its protein product is CASSPLGRSSYNSPLHF. Full variable domain (outside the CDR3, taken from reference TRBV28 and TRBJ1-6): DVKVTQSSRYLVKRTGEKVFLECVQDMDHENMFWYRQDPGLGLRLIYFSYDVKMKEKGDIPEGYSVSREKKERFSLILESASTNQTSMYLCASSPLGRSSYNSPLHFGNGTRLTVT.

In its sample, this clone was seen a few times. The chain couples TRBV6-1 to TRBJ1-4, with 9 bases fitting TRBD1. This CDR3 spans 15 amino acids. V trimming: 6 bases; J trimming: 5 bases; junction bases outside the gene matches: 7. The germline V gene encodes CDR1 MNHNS and CDR2 SASEGT. The CDR3 loop reads CASRSTGGSNEKLFF. The CDR3 region has the DNA TGTGCCAGCAGGTCGACAGGGGGTTCCAATGAAAAACTGTTTTTT.

The CDR3 bases are TGCGCCAGCAGCTCGGGTCAAATCGACCTCTATGGCTACACCTTC. As protein: CASSSGQIDLYGYTF. The chain couples TRBV5-1 to TRBJ1-2; D not resolved. CDR1 and CDR2 (germline): SGHRS, YFSETQ. The germline V and J ends were trimmed by 3 bases and 4 bases, with 16 bases remaining between them. The length of the CDR3 is 15 residues.

This clone has more than one count but fewer than ten. The rearrangement links TRBV7-2 to TRBJ1-1, with D possibly TRBD1 on 6 matching bases. Germline CDR1 is SGHTA and CDR2 is FQGNSA. CDR3 length equals 16 residues. Trimming took off 1 base at V and 4 bases at J, with 16 bases between the two ends. The DNA for the CDR3 is TGTGCCAGCAGCTTAGGGGGTTTGGGGGCTACCACTGAAGCTTTCTTT. It encodes CASSLGGLGATTEAFF. The complete variable domain, with remaining parts taken from reference TRBV7-2 and TRBJ1-1, reads GAGVSQSPSNKVTEKGKDVELRCDPISGHTALYWYRQSLGQGLEFLIYFQGNSAPDKSGLPSDRFSAERTGGSVSTLTIQRTQQEDSAVYLCASSLGGLGATTEAFFGQGTRLTVV.

This clone was observed a few times. The chain is built from TRBV4-2 and TRBJ1-2, with D possibly TRBD1 on 5 matching bases. This CDR3 has 17 residues. Deletions cut 0 bases from V and 0 bases from J, with 14 bases between. In germline, CDR1 is LGHNA, CDR2 YNFKEQ. This CDR3 is CASSQEGLQDSNYGYTF. The CDR3 coding sequence is TGTGCCAGCAGCCAAGAGGGGCTGCAGGATTCTAACTATGGCTACACCTTC.

CDR3 DNA: TGCGCCAGCAGTCAATCTCGCCAGTTGACTCTAGCCAAAAACATTCAGTACTTC. It yields the protein CASSQSRQLTLAKNIQYF. V is TRBV23-1 and J is TRBJ2-4; D is undetermined. TRBV23-1 is filed as an ORF, its function uncertain. The CDR3 is made up of 18 amino acids. V lost 0 bases and J lost 0, with 15 bases in between.

V and J are TRBV28 and TRBJ1-1; D possibly corresponds to TRBD1 (6 bases). The CDR3 is made up of 12 amino acids. The germline gives CDR1 MDHEN, CDR2 SYDVKM. The germline V and J ends were trimmed by 3 bases and 10 bases, with 12 bases remaining between them. The CDR3: CASSFEGRGAFF. DNA of the CDR3: TGTGCCAGCAGTTTCGAGGGCAGGGGAGCTTTCTTT.

The genes are TRBV25-1 and TRBJ2-5; maybe TRBD1 (6 bases). Germline assignment: CDR1 MGHDK and CDR2 SYGVNS. Trimming removed 7 bases from V and 1 base from J, with 10 bases in between. The CDR3 is made up of 13 amino acids. The CDR3 reads CASTPGVQETQYF. As DNA, the CDR3 is TGTGCCAGCACCCCAGGGGTCCAAGAGACCCAGTACTTC.

The chain uses TRBV29-1 and TRBJ2-5; 8 positions match TRBD1. Germline V gene sequence: CDR1 SQVTM, CDR2 ANQGSEA. The V gene end was trimmed by 3 bases and the J gene end by 5 bases; junction bases not matched to a gene: 2. The CDR3 is 12 amino acids. CDR3 bases: TGCAGCGTTGAGGCAGGGGGCGAGACCCAGTACTTC. It translates to CSVEAGGETQYF.

This clone was detected a few times. The V and J genes are TRBV6-5 and TRBJ1-1, with a possible D match to TRBD1 (5 bases). The V and J ends lost 5 bases and 1 base respectively, with 8 bases between them. Germline V gene sequence: CDR1 MNHEY, CDR2 SVGAGI. The CDR3 length is 13 residues. CDR3 in DNA: TGTGCCAGCAGTCCGACAGAGAACACTGAAGCTTTCTTT. Its protein product is CASSPTENTEAFF.